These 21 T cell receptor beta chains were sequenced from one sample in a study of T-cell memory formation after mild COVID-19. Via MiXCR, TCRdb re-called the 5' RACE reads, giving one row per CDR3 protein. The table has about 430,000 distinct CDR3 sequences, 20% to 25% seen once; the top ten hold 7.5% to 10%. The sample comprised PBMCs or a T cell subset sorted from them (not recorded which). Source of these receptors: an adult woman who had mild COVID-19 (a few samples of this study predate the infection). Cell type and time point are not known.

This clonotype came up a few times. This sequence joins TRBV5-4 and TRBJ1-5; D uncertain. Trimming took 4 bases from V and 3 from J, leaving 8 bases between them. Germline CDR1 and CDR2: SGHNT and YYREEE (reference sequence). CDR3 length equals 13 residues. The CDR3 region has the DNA TGTGCCAGCAGCCCGAGCCCCAATCAGCCCCAGCATTTT. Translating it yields CASSPSPNQPQHF. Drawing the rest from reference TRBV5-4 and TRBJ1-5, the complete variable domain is ETGVTQSPTHLIKTRGQQVTLRCSSQSGHNTVSWYQQALGQGPQFIFQYYREEENGRGNFPPRFSGLQFPNYSSELNVNALELDDSALYLCASSPSPNQPQHFGDGTRLSIL.

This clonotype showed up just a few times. The CDR3 coding sequence is TGTGCCAGCAGTTTATCACAGGGAAGAGCCGGGGAGCTGTTTTTT. It encodes CASSLSQGRAGELFF. This chain uses TRBV12-3 or TRBV12-4 with TRBJ2-2; D perhaps matches TRBD1 (6 bases). This CDR3 is built from 15 residues. V dropped 2 bases and J dropped 6 bases, with 13 bases sitting between them.

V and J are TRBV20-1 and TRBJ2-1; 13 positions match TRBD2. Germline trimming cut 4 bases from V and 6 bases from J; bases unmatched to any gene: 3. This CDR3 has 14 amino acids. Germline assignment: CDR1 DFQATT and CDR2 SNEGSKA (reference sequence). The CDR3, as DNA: TGCAGTGCTAAGGGACTAGCGGGAAGCAATGAGCAGTTCTTC. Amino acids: CSAKGLAGSNEQFF.

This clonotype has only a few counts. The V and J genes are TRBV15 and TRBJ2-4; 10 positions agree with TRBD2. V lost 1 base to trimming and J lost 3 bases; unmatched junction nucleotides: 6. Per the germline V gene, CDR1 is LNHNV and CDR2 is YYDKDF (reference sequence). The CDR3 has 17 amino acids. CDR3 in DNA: TGTGCCACCAGCAGAGGTTCAGCGGGAGGGGTCAAAAACATTCAGTACTTC. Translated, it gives CATSRGSAGGVKNIQYF.

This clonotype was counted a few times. CDR3 region: CASSVVQGTEQYF. CDR3 nucleotides: TGTGCCAGCAGCGTAGTGCAAGGGACCGAGCAGTACTTC. The chain carries TRBV9 and TRBJ2-7; the D gene could be TRBD1 or TRBD2 (5 bases each). The V and J ends lost 0 bases and 6 bases respectively, with 10 bases between them. The germline gives CDR1 SGDLS, CDR2 YYNGEE. This CDR3 spans 13 amino acids.

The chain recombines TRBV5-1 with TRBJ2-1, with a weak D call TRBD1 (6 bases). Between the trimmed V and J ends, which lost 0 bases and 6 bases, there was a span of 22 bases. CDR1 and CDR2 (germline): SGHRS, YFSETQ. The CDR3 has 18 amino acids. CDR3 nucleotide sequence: TGCGCCAGCAGCTTGGAGTCAGGGGCGACGACGCGGTTCAATGAGCAGTTCTTC. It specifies CASSLESGATTRFNEQFF.

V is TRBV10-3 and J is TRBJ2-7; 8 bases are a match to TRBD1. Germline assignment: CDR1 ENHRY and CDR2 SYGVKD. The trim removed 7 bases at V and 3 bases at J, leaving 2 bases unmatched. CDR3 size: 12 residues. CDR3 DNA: TGTGCCATCAACGACAGGGGCTACGAGCAGTACTTC. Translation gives CAINDRGYEQYF.

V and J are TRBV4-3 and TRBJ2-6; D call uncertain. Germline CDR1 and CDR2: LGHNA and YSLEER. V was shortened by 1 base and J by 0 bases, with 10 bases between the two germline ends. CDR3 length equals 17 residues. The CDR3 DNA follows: TGCGCCAGCAGCCAAGGGTCCAGCCCCTCTGGGGCCAACGTCCTGACTTTC. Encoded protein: CASSQGSSPSGANVLTF.

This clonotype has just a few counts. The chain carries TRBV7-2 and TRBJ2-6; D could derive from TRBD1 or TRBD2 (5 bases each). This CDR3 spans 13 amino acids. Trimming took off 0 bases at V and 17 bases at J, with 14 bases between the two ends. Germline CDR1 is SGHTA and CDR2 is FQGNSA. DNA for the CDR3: TGTGCCAGCAGCTTAGCGCGGCAGGGAGTAATGACTTTC. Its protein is CASSLARQGVMTF.

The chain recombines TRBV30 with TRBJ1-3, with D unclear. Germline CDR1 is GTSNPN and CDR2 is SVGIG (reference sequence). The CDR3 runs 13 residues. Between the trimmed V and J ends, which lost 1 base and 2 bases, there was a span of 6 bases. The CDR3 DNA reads TGTGCCTGGAGTGCCAAGGCTGGAAACACCATATATTTT. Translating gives CAWSAKAGNTIYF.

The CDR3 loop reads CSAPGQGANTEAFF. CDR3 bases: TGCAGTGCACCCGGACAGGGAGCGAACACTGAAGCTTTCTTT. The gene calls are TRBV20-1 and TRBJ1-1, with 8 bases aligning to TRBD1. V shed 6 bases, J shed 1 base, and the junction held 7 bases outside the gene matches. Per germline, CDR1 DFQATT and CDR2 SNEGSKA (reference sequence). The CDR3 totals 14 residues.

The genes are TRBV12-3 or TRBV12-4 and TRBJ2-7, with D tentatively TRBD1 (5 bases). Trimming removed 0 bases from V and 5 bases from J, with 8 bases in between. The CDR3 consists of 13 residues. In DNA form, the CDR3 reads TGTGCCAGCAGTTTAGCAGGGGTCCACGAGCAGTACTTC. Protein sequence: CASSLAGVHEQYF.

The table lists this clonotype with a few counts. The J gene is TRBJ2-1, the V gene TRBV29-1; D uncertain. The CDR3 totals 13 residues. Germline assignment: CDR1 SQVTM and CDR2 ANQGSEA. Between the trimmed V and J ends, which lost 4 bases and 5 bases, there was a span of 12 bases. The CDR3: CSVAQTYNNEQFF. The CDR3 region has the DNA TGCAGCGTTGCGCAGACCTACAACAATGAGCAGTTCTTC.

The CDR3 loop reads CASSLVVESYEQYF. The CDR3 region has the DNA TGTGCCAGCAGCTTGGTAGTGGAGAGCTACGAGCAGTACTTC. The chain combines TRBV5-4 with TRBJ2-7; D remains ambiguous. From germline, CDR1 is SGHNT and CDR2 YYREEE (reference sequence). With 0 bases removed from V and 3 bases from J, the gap between germline ends came to 10 bases. This CDR3 has 14 residues.

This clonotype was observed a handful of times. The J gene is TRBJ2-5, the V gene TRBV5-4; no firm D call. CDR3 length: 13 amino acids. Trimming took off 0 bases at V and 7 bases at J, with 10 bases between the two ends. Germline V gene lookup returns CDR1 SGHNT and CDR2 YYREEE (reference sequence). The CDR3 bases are TGTGCCAGCAGCTTGGAAGCCTCAAGGACCCAGTACTTC. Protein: CASSLEASRTQYF.

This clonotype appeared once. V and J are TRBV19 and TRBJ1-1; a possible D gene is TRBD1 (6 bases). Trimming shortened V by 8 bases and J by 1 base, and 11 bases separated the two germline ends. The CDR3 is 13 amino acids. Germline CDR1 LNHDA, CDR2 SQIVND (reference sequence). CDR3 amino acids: CASGGHKNTEAFF. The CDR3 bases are TGTGCCAGTGGGGGACACAAGAACACTGAAGCTTTCTTT.

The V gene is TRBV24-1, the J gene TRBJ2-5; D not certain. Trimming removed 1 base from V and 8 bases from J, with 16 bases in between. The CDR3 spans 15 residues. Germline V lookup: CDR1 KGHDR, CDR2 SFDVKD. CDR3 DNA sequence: TGTGCCACCAGTGATTTTCGCGAACAGACCCTTACCCAGTACTTC. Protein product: CATSDFREQTLTQYF.

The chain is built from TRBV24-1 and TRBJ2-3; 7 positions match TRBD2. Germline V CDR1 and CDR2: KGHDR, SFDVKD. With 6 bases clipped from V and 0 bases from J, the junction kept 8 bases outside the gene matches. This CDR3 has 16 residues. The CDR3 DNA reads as TGTGCCACCAGTTCATTGGGGGGGACCAGCACAGATACGCAGTATTTT. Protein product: CATSSLGGTSTDTQYF.

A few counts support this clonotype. The CDR3 DNA is TGTGCCACCAGTGAGAGAACCGGGACAGGAGGTTCCGAGCAGTACTTC. Translated: CATSERTGTGGSEQYF. The chain couples TRBV24-1 to TRBJ2-7, with 8 bases fitting TRBD1. Germline CDR1 is KGHDR and CDR2 is SFDVKD. There are 16 residues in the CDR3. The trim removed 4 bases at V and 6 bases at J, leaving 13 bases unmatched.

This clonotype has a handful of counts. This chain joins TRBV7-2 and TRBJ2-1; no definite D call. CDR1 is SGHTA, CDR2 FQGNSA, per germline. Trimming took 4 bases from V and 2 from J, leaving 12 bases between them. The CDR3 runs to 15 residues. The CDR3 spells CASSSTPFPYNEQFF. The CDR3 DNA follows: TGTGCCAGCAGCTCCACCCCCTTCCCCTACAATGAGCAGTTCTTC. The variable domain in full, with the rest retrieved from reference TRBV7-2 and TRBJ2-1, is GAGVSQSPSNKVTEKGKDVELRCDPISGHTALYWYRQSLGQGLEFLIYFQGNSAPDKSGLPSDRFSAERTGGSVSTLTIQRTQQEDSAVYLCASSSTPFPYNEQFFGPGTRLTVL.

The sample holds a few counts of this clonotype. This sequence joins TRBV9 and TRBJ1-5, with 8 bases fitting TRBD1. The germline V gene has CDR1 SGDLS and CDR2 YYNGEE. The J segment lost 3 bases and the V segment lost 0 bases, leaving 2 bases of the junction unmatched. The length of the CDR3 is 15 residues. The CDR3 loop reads CASSVGTGNNQPQHF. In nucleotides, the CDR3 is TGTGCCAGCAGCGTAGGGACAGGGAACAATCAGCCCCAGCATTTT.